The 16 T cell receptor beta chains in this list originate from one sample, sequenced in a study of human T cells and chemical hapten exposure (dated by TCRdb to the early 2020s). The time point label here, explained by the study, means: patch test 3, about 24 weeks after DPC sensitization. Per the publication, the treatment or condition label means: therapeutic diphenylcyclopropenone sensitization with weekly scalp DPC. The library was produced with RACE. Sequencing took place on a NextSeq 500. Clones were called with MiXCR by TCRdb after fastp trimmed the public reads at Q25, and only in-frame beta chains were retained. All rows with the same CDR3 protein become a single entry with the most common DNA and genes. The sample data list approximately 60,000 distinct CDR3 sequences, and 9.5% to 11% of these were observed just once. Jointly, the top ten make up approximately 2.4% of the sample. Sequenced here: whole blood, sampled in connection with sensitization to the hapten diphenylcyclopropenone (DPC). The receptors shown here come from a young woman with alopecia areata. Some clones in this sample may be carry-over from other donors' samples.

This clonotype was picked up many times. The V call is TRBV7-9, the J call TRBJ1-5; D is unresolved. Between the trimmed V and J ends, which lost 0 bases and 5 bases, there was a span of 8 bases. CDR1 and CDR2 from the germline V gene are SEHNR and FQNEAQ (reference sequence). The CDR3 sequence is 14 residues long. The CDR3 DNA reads TGTGCCAGCAGCTTAGCGGGAGCTGATCAGCCCCAGCATTTT. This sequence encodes CASSLAGADQPQHF.

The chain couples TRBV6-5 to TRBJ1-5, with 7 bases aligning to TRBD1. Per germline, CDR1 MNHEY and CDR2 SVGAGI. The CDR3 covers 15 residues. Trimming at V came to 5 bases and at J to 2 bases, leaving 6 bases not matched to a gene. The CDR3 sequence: CASSPRTGRNQPQHF. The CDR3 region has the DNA TGTGCCAGCAGTCCCCGGACAGGCCGCAATCAGCCCCAGCATTTT.

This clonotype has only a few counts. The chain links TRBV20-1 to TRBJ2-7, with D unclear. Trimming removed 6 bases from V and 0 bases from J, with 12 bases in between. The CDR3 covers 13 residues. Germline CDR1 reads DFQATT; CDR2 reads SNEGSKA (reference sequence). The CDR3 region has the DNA TGCAGTGCCTTACCAAGTCCCTCCTACGAGCAGTACTTC. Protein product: CSALPSPSYEQYF.

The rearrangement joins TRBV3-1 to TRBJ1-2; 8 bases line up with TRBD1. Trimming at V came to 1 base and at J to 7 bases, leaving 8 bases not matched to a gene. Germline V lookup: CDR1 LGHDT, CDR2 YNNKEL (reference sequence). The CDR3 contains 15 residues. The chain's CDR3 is CASSQARQGAGGYTF. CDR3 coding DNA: TGTGCCAGCAGCCAAGCACGGCAGGGGGCTGGTGGCTACACCTTC.

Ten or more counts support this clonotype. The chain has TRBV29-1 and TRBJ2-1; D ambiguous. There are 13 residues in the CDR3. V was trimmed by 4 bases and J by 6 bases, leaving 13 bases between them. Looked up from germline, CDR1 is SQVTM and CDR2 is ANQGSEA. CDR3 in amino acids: CSVVGIAFNEQFF. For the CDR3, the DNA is TGCAGCGTTGTGGGAATTGCGTTCAATGAGCAGTTCTTC.

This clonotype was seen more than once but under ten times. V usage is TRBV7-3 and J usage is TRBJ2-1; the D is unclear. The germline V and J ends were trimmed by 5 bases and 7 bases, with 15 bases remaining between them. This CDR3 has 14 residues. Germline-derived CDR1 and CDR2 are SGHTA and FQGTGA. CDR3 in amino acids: CASSPSADINEQFF. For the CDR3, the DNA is TGTGCCAGCAGCCCCAGTGCAGATATTAATGAGCAGTTCTTC.

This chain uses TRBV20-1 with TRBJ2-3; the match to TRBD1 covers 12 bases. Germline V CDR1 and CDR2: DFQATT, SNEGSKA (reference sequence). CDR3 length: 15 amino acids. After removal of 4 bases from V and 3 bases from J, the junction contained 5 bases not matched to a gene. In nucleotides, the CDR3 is TGCAGTGCTAACCCGGGACAGGGGGCTACAGATACGCAGTATTTT. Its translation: CSANPGQGATDTQYF.

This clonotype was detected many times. The CDR3 nucleotides read TGTGCCAGCAGTTATTGGACGACAAGACTCTACACTGAAGCTTTCTTT. Its protein is CASSYWTTRLYTEAFF. The chain carries TRBV6-2 or TRBV6-3 and TRBJ1-1, with unresolved D. The CDR3 runs to 16 residues. Germline V CDR1 and CDR2: MNHEY, SVGEGT. With 3 bases removed from V and 3 bases from J, the gap between germline ends came to 17 bases.

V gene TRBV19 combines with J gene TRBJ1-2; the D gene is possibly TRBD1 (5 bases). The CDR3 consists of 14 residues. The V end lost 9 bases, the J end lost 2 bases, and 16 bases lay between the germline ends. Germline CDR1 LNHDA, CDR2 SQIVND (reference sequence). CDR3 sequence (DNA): TGTGCCAGCACCCGGGGCCTTGGGAACTATGGCTACACCTTC. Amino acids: CASTRGLGNYGYTF.

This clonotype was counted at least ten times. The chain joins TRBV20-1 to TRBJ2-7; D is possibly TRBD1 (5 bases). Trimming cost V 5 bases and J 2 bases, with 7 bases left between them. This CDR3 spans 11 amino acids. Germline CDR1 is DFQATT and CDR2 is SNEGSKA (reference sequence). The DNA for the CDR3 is TGCAGTGCTTCGACAGCCTACGAGCAGTACTTC. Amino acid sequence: CSASTAYEQYF.

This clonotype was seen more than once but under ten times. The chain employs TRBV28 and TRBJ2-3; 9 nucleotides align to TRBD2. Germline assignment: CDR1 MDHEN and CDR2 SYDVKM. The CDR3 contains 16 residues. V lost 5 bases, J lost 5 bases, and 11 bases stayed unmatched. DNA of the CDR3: TGTGCCAGCAGTGGCGCAGCGGGAGGCTTAATAGATACGCAGTATTTT. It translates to CASSGAAGGLIDTQYF.

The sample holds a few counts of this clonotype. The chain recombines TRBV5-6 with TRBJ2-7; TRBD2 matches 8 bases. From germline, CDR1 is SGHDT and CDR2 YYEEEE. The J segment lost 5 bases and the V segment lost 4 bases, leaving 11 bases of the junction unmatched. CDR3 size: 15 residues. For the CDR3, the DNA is TGTGCCAGCAGCCCTCTTGCTAGCGGGTTCCACGAGCAGTACTTC. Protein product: CASSPLASGFHEQYF. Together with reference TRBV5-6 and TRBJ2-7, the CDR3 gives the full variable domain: DAGVTQSPTHLIKTRGQQVTLRCSPKSGHDTVSWYQQALGQGPQFIFQYYEEEERQRGNFPDRFSGHQFPNYSSELNVNALLLGDSALYLCASSPLASGFHEQYFGPGTRLTVT.

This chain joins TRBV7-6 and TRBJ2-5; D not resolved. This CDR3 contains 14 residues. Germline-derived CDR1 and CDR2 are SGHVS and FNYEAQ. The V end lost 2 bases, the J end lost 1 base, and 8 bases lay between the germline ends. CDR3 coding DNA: TGTGCCAGCAGCTTAAGTGGATTCCAAGAGACCCAGTACTTC. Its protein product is CASSLSGFQETQYF.

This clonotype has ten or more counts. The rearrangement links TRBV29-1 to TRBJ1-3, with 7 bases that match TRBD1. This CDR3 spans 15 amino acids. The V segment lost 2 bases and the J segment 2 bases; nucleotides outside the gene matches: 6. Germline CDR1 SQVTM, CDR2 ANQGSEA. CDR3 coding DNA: TGCAGCGTTGAACCTCGACAGGGACCTGGAAACACCATATATTTT. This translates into CSVEPRQGPGNTIYF. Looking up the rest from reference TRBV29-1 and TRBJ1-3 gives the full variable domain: SAVISQKPSRDICQRGTSLTIQCQVDSQVTMMFWYRQQPGQSLTLIATANQGSEATYESGFVIDKFPISRPNLTFSTLTVSNMSPEDSSIYLCSVEPRQGPGNTIYFGEGSWLTVV.

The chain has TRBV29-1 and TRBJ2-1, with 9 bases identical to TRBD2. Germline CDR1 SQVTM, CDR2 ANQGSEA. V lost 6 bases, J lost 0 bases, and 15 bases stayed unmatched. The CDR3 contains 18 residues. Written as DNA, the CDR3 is TGCAGCGTACCAGTGCTAGCGGGACCCATAAGCTCCTACAATGAGCAGTTCTTC. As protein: CSVPVLAGPISSYNEQFF.

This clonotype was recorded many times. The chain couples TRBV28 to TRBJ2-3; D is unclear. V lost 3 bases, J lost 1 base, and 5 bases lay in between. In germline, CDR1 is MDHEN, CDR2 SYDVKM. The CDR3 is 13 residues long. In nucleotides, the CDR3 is TGTGCCAGCAGTTTCAAGGGCACAGATACGCAGTATTTT. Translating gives CASSFKGTDTQYF.